This entry describes one T cell receptor (beta chain). Its antigen remains unknown. The sample originates from a study of early T cells in non-severe SARS-CoV-2 infection. On the study more broadly: The study sequenced bulk RNA from unsorted whole blood, with chains unpaired.

Study results and limitations: Missing private and CD4 specificities, VDJdb matching favored anti-spike CD8 responses.

The junction had 3 bases not matched to a gene; V was cut back by 5 bases and J by 0 bases. CDR1 is SGHDN, CDR2 FVKESK, per germline. This CDR3 contains 15 residues. Individual cDNA molecules were tagged with unique molecular identifiers, the study reported. A single record per CDR3 protein comes from TCRdb applying MiXCR to the 5' RACE reads. The sample has tens of thousands of distinct CDR3 sequences; 13% to 15% are singletons. The sequence was collected from an adult who was a healthcare worker with PCR-confirmed SARS-CoV-2 infection or an uninfected control (not recorded which). Source material: whole blood. The rearrangement links TRBV14 to TRBJ2-2; 7 nucleotides align to TRBD1. For the CDR3, the DNA is TGTGCCAGCAGCGTACAGGGGCCGAACACCGGGGAGCTGTTTTTT. Amino acid sequence: CASSVQGPNTGELFF.